This TCR beta chain is drawn from a study of regulatory T cells in long-lasting Graves disease. Study background: Recently diagnosed Graves' patients had received antithyroid drugs for under 3 months. The study's findings and limits: New patients shared fewer than 1,000 public clonotypes, and persistent patients shared more, with over 2,500. Persistent disease exhibited a predilection for TRBV28, TRBJ1-2 and TRBJ2-5.

Investigators prepared the TCR beta libraries by applying iRepertoire HTBI primers and Arm-PCR of CDR3 regions. TCRdb called the multiplex PCR reads again in MiXCR, with one record for every CDR3 protein. The sample shows approximately 230,000 distinct CDR3 sequences, around 17% of them seen only once. V was clipped by 2 bases and J by 2 bases; unmatched bases: 5. CDR1 is LGHDT and CDR2 is YNNKEL in the germline V gene (reference sequence). CDR3 length: 15 amino acids. Of note for this clonotype: Its matching antigen is unknown.

Regarding time point: newly diagnosed GD, antithyroid drugs for less than 3 months. The authors made the TCR library using RNA they extracted from PBMCs. V is TRBV3-1 and J is TRBJ1-1, with 7 bases lining up with TRBD1. The receptor was isolated from a female donor with Graves disease. Sequenced here: peripheral blood mononuclear cells (PBMCs), sampled at new diagnosis, from a patient treated with antithyroid drugs. CDR3 amino acids: CASSQTTGLNTEAFF. CDR3 coding DNA: TGTGCCAGCAGCCAAACGACAGGGTTAAACACTGAAGCTTTCTTT.